The 22 T cell receptor beta chains in this list originate from one sample, sequenced in a study of T cells after posttransplantation cyclophosphamide. The assay was immunoSEQ multiplex PCR, and TCRdb's table has in-frame clones only and misses some. Found here are more than 15,000 clones, roughly 91% of them singletons; the top ten hold approximately 3.4%. Methotrexate plus calcineurin inhibitor accompanied controls' myeloablative marrow transplants; sampling was 1 year later. The sequenced sample was PBMCs, obtained after an allogeneic stem cell transplant with a calcineurin inhibitor and methotrexate. All receptors derive from a male patient in his forties or fifties who received an allogeneic stem cell transplant from an unrelated donor, was CMV-positive, and had chronic GVHD only. Some of these T cells may belong to the graft donor.

This rearrangement joins TRBV11-2 to TRBJ1-1; D gene unclear. V was shortened by 3 bases and J by 2 bases, with 4 bases between the two germline ends. CDR1 and CDR2 from the germline V gene are SGHAT and FQNNGV. This CDR3 spans 12 amino acids. CDR3: CASSLTNTEAFF. The CDR3, as DNA: TGTGCCAGCAGCTTGACAAACACTGAAGCTTTCTTT.

The chain couples TRBV28 to TRBJ1-4; D is possibly TRBD1 (6 bases). Germline assignment: CDR1 MDHEN and CDR2 SYDVKM. The CDR3 has 17 amino acids. The ends were cut back, 6 bases at V and 5 bases at J, with 22 bases in the middle. The CDR3 sequence is CASSQSPGGGRNEKLFF. CDR3 DNA: TGTGCCAGCAGCCAAAGCCCTGGGGGGGGGCGCAATGAAAAACTGTTTTTT.

This clone occurred a few times. The chain uses TRBV19 and TRBJ1-1; D not certain. The V gene lost 7 bases and the J gene lost 3 bases, with 15 bases spanning the gap. The V gene's germline CDR1 is LNHDA and CDR2 SQIVND (reference sequence). There are 14 residues in the CDR3. The CDR3 is CASTPGTFHTEAFF. The CDR3 region has the DNA TGTGCCAGTACCCCAGGTACCTTTCACACTGAAGCTTTCTTT.

The V and J genes are TRBV5-1 and TRBJ2-5; TRBD1 matches at 9 bases. Germline assignment: CDR1 SGHRS and CDR2 YFSETQ. V lost 4 bases, J lost 5 bases, and 6 bases stayed unmatched. This CDR3 region has 14 residues. The DNA of the CDR3 is TGCGCCAGCAGCCCGACAGGGGGTGGGGAGACCCAGTACTTC. Translated: CASSPTGGGETQYF.

V is TRBV5-6 and J is TRBJ1-4; 9 bases line up with TRBD1. V trimming: 3 bases; J trimming: 3 bases; junction bases outside the gene matches: 12. The CDR3 extends over 18 amino acids. Germline-derived CDR1 and CDR2 are SGHDT and YYEEEE. The CDR3 loop is CASSSTRTGVRSNEKLFF. Here the CDR3 DNA reads TGTGCCAGCAGCTCTACGCGGACAGGGGTGCGTTCTAATGAAAAACTGTTTTTT.

This clone was found a few times. CDR3 DNA sequence: TGTGCCAGCAGCTTGGGGACTAGCGGGAGGGAGACGTACGAGCAGTACTTC. It codes for CASSLGTSGRETYEQYF. J is TRBJ2-7 and V is TRBV11-3, with 16 bases aligning to TRBD2. The CDR3 is 17 amino acids. Germline CDR1 and CDR2: SGHNT and YENEEA. The V gene end was trimmed by 3 bases and the J gene end by 4 bases; junction bases not matched to a gene: 6.

The chain employs TRBV15 and TRBJ1-4; 10 nucleotides agree with TRBD1. V shed 5 bases and J 7 bases; nucleotides not matched to a gene: 7. CDR3 length: 15 amino acids. CDR1 and CDR2 (germline): LNHNV, YYDKDF (reference sequence). The CDR3 DNA reads as TGTGCCACCAGCGTCGGACAGGGGGAAATTGAAAAACTGTTTTTT. Its translation is CATSVGQGEIEKLFF.

This sequence joins TRBV29-1 and TRBJ2-6; the D gene is possibly TRBD1 (5 bases). Germline CDR1 reads SQVTM; CDR2 reads ANQGSEA. This CDR3 has 15 amino acids. Deletions cut 3 bases from V and 2 bases from J, with 11 bases between. The CDR3 nucleotides read TGCAGCGTTGAGATCTGGACACCTGGGGCCAACGTCCTGACTTTC. This codes for CSVEIWTPGANVLTF. Drawing the rest from reference TRBV29-1 and TRBJ2-6, the complete variable domain is SAVISQKPSRDICQRGTSLTIQCQVDSQVTMMFWYRQQPGQSLTLIATANQGSEATYESGFVIDKFPISRPNLTFSTLTVSNMSPEDSSIYLCSVEIWTPGANVLTFGAGSRLTVL.

The J gene is TRBJ2-1, the V gene TRBV10-2, with 8 bases fitting TRBD2. The germline V gene has CDR1 WSHSY and CDR2 SAAADI. Trimming cost V 1 base and J 8 bases; bases outside gene matches: 10. The CDR3 totals 16 residues. The CDR3 here is CASSEFKSGRSHEQFF. The CDR3 nucleotides read TGCGCCAGCAGTGAGTTTAAGAGCGGGAGAAGCCATGAGCAGTTCTTC.

The J gene is TRBJ1-2, the V gene TRBV14; D possibly corresponds to TRBD1 (5 bases). The germline V gene encodes CDR1 SGHDN and CDR2 FVKESK. The CDR3 is 13 amino acids. Trimming cost V 5 bases and J 6 bases, with 13 bases left between them. CDR3 protein: CASSAGGEDGYTF. CDR3 bases: TGTGCCAGCAGCGCGGGGGGGGAAGATGGCTACACCTTC.

The V gene is TRBV11-2, the J gene TRBJ2-5; 10 bases are shared with TRBD2. J gave up 3 bases and V 4 bases, and 5 bases lay outside the gene matches. Germline V gives CDR1 SGHAT, CDR2 FQNNGV. CDR3 length: 15 amino acids. CDR3 sequence (DNA): TGTGCCAGCAGCTCTAGCGGGAGTTGGGAAGAGACCCAGTACTTC. Translation gives CASSSSGSWEETQYF.

V is TRBV9 and J is TRBJ2-7; TRBD1 agrees at 7 bases. Per germline, CDR1 SGDLS and CDR2 YYNGEE. Trimming at V came to 2 bases and at J to 2 bases, leaving 10 bases not matched to a gene. The CDR3 runs to 16 residues. The CDR3 sequence: CASSVFSGTDPYEQYF. As DNA, the CDR3 is TGTGCCAGCAGCGTTTTTTCCGGGACAGATCCCTACGAGCAGTACTTC.

The rearrangement uses TRBV19 and TRBJ1-6, with 8 bases lining up with TRBD1. This CDR3 has 15 residues. Germline-derived CDR1 and CDR2 are LNHDA and SQIVND (reference sequence). With V trimmed by 8 bases and J by 9 bases, 12 bases remained unmatched. The CDR3 DNA follows: TGTGCCAGTGCCGCTCCGGACAGGGACCGTTCACCCCTCCACTTT. Protein product: CASAAPDRDRSPLHF.

CDR3 region: CASSLGSNTEAFF. Written as DNA, the CDR3 is TGTGCCAGCAGCTTAGGCAGTAACACTGAAGCTTTCTTT. V gene TRBV11-3 combines with J gene TRBJ1-1; D gene uncertain. CDR1 and CDR2 from the germline V gene are SGHNT and YENEEA. The V end was cut by 1 base, the J end by 2 bases, with 5 bases between. This CDR3 spans 13 amino acids.

The V and J genes are TRBV2 and TRBJ2-7, with 8 bases identical to TRBD1. CDR3 length: 14 amino acids. Losses at the gene ends were 1 base for V and 10 bases for J; bases not matched to a gene: 9. Germline V CDR1 and CDR2: SNHLY, FYNNEI. As DNA, the CDR3 is TGTGCCAGCAGTGAAGGGCAGGGGGCGCGATATCAGTACTTC. Protein sequence: CASSEGQGARYQYF.

The J gene is TRBJ1-3, the V gene TRBV5-1; D is unresolved. Trimming shortened V by 4 bases and J by 2 bases, and 10 bases separated the two germline ends. Germline CDR1 SGHRS, CDR2 YFSETQ. The CDR3 has 14 residues. The CDR3 reads CASSLLGTGNTIYF. The CDR3 coding sequence is TGCGCCAGCAGCCTCCTCGGGACTGGAAACACCATATATTTT.

The rearrangement links TRBV21-1 to TRBJ2-5; TRBD1 is the table's D call, not checked against the DNA. TRBV21-1 has pseudogene status. The CDR3 sequence is 14 residues long. The CDR3 loop is CASRDRVYQETQYF. The CDR3 bases are TGTGCCAGCCGGGACAGGGTGTACCAAGAGACCCAGTACTTC.

This chain links TRBV11-2 with TRBJ2-1; TRBD2 agrees at 7 bases. CDR1 SGHAT and CDR2 FQNNGV come from the germline V gene. CDR3 length: 16 amino acids. J gave up 4 bases and V 0 bases, and 6 bases lay outside the gene matches. In nucleotides, the CDR3 is TGTGCCAGCAGCTTAGATTTAGCGGGCGGGTACAATGAGCAGTTCTTC. Residues: CASSLDLAGGYNEQFF.

The genes are TRBV6-5 and TRBJ1-1, with D tentatively TRBD1 (6 bases). This CDR3 contains 13 residues. Germline V gene data show CDR1 as MNHEY and CDR2 as SVGAGI. The V and J ends lost 5 bases and 2 bases respectively, with 9 bases between them. DNA for the CDR3: TGTGCCAGCAGTGCAGGGGCTAACACTGAAGCTTTCTTT. Its protein is CASSAGANTEAFF.

In the case of this clone: At one end, the junction sequence differs from germline, possibly due to a read error. The chain has TRBV6-1 and TRBJ2-3; 10 bases map to TRBD2. The CDR3 sequence is 17 residues long. Germline-derived CDR1 and CDR2 are MNHNS and SASEGT. In DNA form, the CDR3 reads TGTGCCAGCAGTGAAGAGGTAGCGGGGGGACCCACAGATATGCAGTATTTT. Its protein is CASSEEVAGGPTDMQYF.

The rearrangement links TRBV7-2 to TRBJ2-7; TRBD2 agrees at 9 bases. J lost 6 bases, V lost 1 base, and 13 bases had no gene match. Germline lookup yields CDR1 SGHTA and CDR2 FQGNSA. The CDR3 length is 17 residues. CDR3 nucleotides: TGTGCCAGCAGCTTAGGCGGGGGGGGACGAGCCTCTCTCGAGCAGTACTTC. It specifies CASSLGGGGRASLEQYF.

The chain employs TRBV5-8 and TRBJ2-7; 7 nucleotides agree with TRBD2. Looked up from germline, CDR1 is SGHTS and CDR2 is YDEGEE. The CDR3 totals 16 residues. The ends lost 4 bases at V and 0 bases at J; junction bases unmatched: 10. CDR3 DNA sequence: TGTGCCAGCAGCCCCCCTTCCCTAGCGGCCTCCTACGAGCAGTACTTC. It is translated as CASSPPSLAASYEQYF.